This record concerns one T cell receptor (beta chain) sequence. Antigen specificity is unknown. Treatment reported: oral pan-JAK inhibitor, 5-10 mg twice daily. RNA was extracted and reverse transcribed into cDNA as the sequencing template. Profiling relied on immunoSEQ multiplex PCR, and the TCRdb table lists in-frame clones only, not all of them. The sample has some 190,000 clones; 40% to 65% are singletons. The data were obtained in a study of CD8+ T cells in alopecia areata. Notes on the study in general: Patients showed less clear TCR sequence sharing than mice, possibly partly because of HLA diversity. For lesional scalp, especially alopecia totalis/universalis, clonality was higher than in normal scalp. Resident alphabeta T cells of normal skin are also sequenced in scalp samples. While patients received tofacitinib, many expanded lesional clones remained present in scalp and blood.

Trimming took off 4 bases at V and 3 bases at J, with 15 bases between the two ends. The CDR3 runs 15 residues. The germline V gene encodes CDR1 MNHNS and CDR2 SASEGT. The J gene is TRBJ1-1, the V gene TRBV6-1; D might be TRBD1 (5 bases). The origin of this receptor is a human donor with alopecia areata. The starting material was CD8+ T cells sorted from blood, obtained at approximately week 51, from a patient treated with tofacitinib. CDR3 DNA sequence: TGTGCCAGCAGTGCCTCGGGACTTCCGGACACTGAAGCTTTCTTT. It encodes CASSASGLPDTEAFF.